Listed here are 3 T cell receptor beta chains from one sample, sequenced in a study of cytomegalovirus exposure and HLA in healthy donors. The PCR employed 60 Vbeta primers together with 13 Jbeta primers. Libraries were prepared by immunoSEQ multiplex PCR; TCRdb keeps only in-frame clonotypes and omits some of them. The sample contains some 99,000 clones, about 76% of which appear only once. The sample was PBMCs. The receptors originated from a middle-aged man in good health and CMV-seronegative.

The chain uses TRBV4-1 and TRBJ1-2; D possibly corresponds to TRBD1 (6 bases). CDR1 MGHRA and CDR2 YSYEKL come from the germline V gene. This CDR3 has 14 amino acids. V was clipped by 0 bases and J by 6 bases, with 11 bases between them. The CDR3 region has the DNA TGCGCCAGCAGCCAAGAGGCAGGGGACAATGGCTACACCTTC. It encodes CASSQEAGDNGYTF.

The chain is built from TRBV5-4 and TRBJ2-5; 7 bases match TRBD2. The tail of the sequence fits TRBJ2-7 better, so the J call may be wrong. The CDR3 sequence is 16 residues long. Germline V gene lookup returns CDR1 SGHNT and CDR2 YYREEE (reference sequence). The CDR3 region is CASSSLGSGVTYEQYF. The CDR3 DNA follows: TGTGCCAGCAGCTCCCTAGGGAGCGGGGTTACCTACGAGCAGTACTTC.

The chain employs TRBV2 and TRBJ2-5; the match to TRBD2 covers 9 bases. The CDR3 totals 16 residues. Looked up from germline, CDR1 is SNHLY and CDR2 is FYNNEI. Trimming at V came to 7 bases and at J to 5 bases, leaving 14 bases not matched to a gene. The CDR3 sequence: CASTRRSGGRGETQYF. DNA of the CDR3: TGTGCCAGCACACGGAGGAGCGGGGGGCGAGGGGAGACCCAGTACTTC. Together with reference TRBV2 and TRBJ2-5, the CDR3 gives the full variable domain: EPEVTQTPSHQVTQMGQEVILRCVPISNHLYFYWYRQILGQKVEFLVSFYNNEISEKSEIFDDQFSVERPDGSNFTLKIRSTKLEDSAMYFCASTRRSGGRGETQYFGPGTRLLVL.